This TCR beta chain is drawn from a study of blood T cell repertoires in COVID-19. Per the original data handling: Nucleated cell number was recorded as an estimate derived from reference gene primer amplification. This table comes from immunoSEQ multiplex PCR, and its TCRdb copy is limited to in-frame clones, with some not included. The V and J calls and clone size come from that table; D and trimming were worked out from the DNA. The sample has fewer than 200,000 clones; about 90% are singletons. With 2 bases clipped from V and 5 bases from J, the junction kept 3 bases outside the gene matches. The CDR3 is 14 amino acids. In germline, CDR1 is SGDLS, CDR2 YYNGEE. For this clone: This sample includes further DNA sequences coding for the same CDR3.

Participant reports of clinical history set cohort assignment. This sequence was found in a human donor with acute COVID-19. The donor label of this sample is uncertain. The sample taken for sequencing was PBMCs or T cells enriched from blood (not recorded which). The chain joins TRBV9 to TRBJ2-3; 9 bases agree with TRBD2. The CDR3: CASSVLAGEDTQYF. The CDR3 region has the DNA TGTGCCAGCAGCGTCTTAGCGGGGGAAGATACGCAGTATTTT.